The T cell receptor beta chain described here comes from a study of CD8 T cells in ankylosing spondylitis. The CDR3 is 17 residues long. With 8 bases clipped from V and 4 bases from J, the junction kept 17 bases outside the gene matches. Study-wide results and caveats: Existing reports had already noted some motif variants in reactive arthritis synovial fluid and blood. Characteristic of ankylosing spondylitis blood, it appeared, was a TCR beta motif comprising fewer than 10 highly homologous variants.

Libraries for TCR beta were made by quantitative 5'-RACE with molecular barcodes. TCRdb re-called the 5' RACE reads through MiXCR, storing one row per CDR3 protein. The sample yields hundreds of thousands of distinct CDR3 sequences, roughly 22% seen once. This clonotype was counted between two and nine times. The antigen remains undetermined. What was sequenced was blood, either unsorted or a sorted T cell fraction (not recorded which). This clonotype was obtained from a male donor with ankylosing spondylitis or in good health (not recorded which). This rearrangement joins TRBV12-3 or TRBV12-4 to TRBJ2-3; TRBD2 matches at 8 bases. The CDR3, as DNA: TGTGCCAGCTCTCCTGCCAGCGGGGGTCCCGAGGCAGATACGCAGTATTTT. Residues: CASSPASGGPEADTQYF.